A selection of T cell receptor beta chains follows, all from one sample in a study of blood T cell repertoires in COVID-19. Libraries were prepared by immunoSEQ multiplex PCR; TCRdb keeps only in-frame clonotypes and omits some of them. Here the sample spans 210,000 or so clones, about 85% being singletons. Sequenced input: peripheral blood. All receptors come from a human donor in a cohort sampled during active COVID-19. Both conserved end residues are part of each CDR3. D genes are given only for firm matches. For some rows the clone size is stated as once, few or many, or as a class when expanded; others skip it.

clone_size	d_call	j_call	v_call	cdr3_aa	cdr3_nt
NA	TRBD1	TRBJ1-5	TRBV5-6	CASSRIDTGGQPQHF	TGTGCCAGCAGCCGCATCGACACAGGGGGTCAGCCCCAGCATTTT
NA	TRBD2	TRBJ2-3	TRBV10-3	CATGLVGADTQYF	TGTGCCACTGGACTAGTGGGGGCAGATACGCAGTATTTT
NA	NA	TRBJ2-3	TRBV27	CASSMLTPHFFADTQYF	TGTGCCAGTTCAATGTTGACACCCCACTTTTTCGCAGATACGCAGTATTTT
NA	NA	TRBJ2-5	TRBV5-6	CASSRTQETQYF	TGTGCCAGCAGCCGCACTCAAGAGACCCAGTACTTC
NA	TRBD2	TRBJ2-3	TRBV7-2	CASSPRSSGSSTDTQYF	TGTGCCAGCAGCCCGAGATCTAGCGGGAGTAGCACAGATACGCAGTATTTT
NA	NA	TRBJ1-1	TRBV27	CASSLSLFRGRTEAFF	TGTGCCAGCAGTTTATCGTTGTTTCGGGGGAGAACTGAAGCTTTCTTT
few	NA	TRBJ1-4	TRBV19	CASSPQRDRREKLFF	TGTGCCAGTAGCCCCCAACGAGATAGGAGGGAAAAACTGTTTTTT
NA	NA	TRBJ1-6	TRBV12-5	CASGLVRGTTLDNSPLHF	TGTGCTAGTGGTTTGGTACGGGGAACGACTCTTGATAATTCACCCCTCCACTTT
NA	TRBD2	TRBJ2-2	TRBV27	CASSLMSGGRTGELFF	TGTGCCAGCAGTTTAATGTCGGGGGGGCGCACCGGGGAGCTGTTTTTT
NA	TRBD2	TRBJ2-1	TRBV19	CASSIWLAGVEQFF	TGTGCCAGTAGTATTTGGCTAGCGGGAGTAGAGCAGTTCTTC
NA	NA	TRBJ1-6	TRBV6-6	CASRQGWNSPLHF	TGTGCCAGCAGACAGGGATGGAATTCACCCCTCCACTTT
NA	NA	TRBJ2-1	TRBV2	CASSWSVGLFF	TGTGCCAGCAGTTGGTCGGTAGGACTGTTCTTC
NA	NA	TRBJ1-1	TRBV11-2	CASSLTPGGEAFF	TGTGCCAGCAGCTTAACACCGGGAGGTGAAGCTTTCTTT
NA	NA	TRBJ1-2	TRBV15	CATSRIRGVEYGYTF	TGTGCCACCAGCAGGATTCGGGGGGTGGAATATGGCTACACCTTC
NA	NA	TRBJ2-3	TRBV6-5	CAATGFTDTQYF	TGTGCCGCAACAGGATTCACAGATACGCAGTATTTT
few	TRBD1	TRBJ1-1	TRBV3-1/TRBV3-2	CASSQGTGVGTEAFF	TGTGCCAGCAGCCAAGGGACAGGGGTGGGCACTGAAGCTTTCTTT
NA	TRBD2	TRBJ2-3	TRBV18	CASSPGLAGRDTQYF	TGTGCCAGCTCACCCGGACTAGCGGGGCGTGATACGCAGTATTTT
few	NA	TRBJ1-1	TRBV6-6	CASSYGDPQGNTEAFF	TGTGCCAGCAGTTACGGGGACCCACAGGGGAACACTGAAGCTTTCTTT
NA	NA	TRBJ2-1	TRBV10-3	CAIKGLDANFHNEQFF	TGTGCCATCAAGGGACTGGACGCAAATTTCCACAATGAGCAGTTCTTC
once	NA	TRBJ1-3	TRBV19	CASSISRNSGNTIYF	TGTGCCAGTAGTATTTCCAGGAACTCTGGAAACACCATATATTTT
NA	TRBD1	TRBJ1-5	TRBV7-9	CASSLEGGEQPQHF	TGTGCCAGCAGCTTGGAAGGGGGCGAACAGCCCCAGCATTTT
NA	NA	TRBJ1-5	TRBV2	CASSQGRGNQPQHF	TGTGCCAGCAGCCAGGGTCGGGGCAATCAGCCCCAGCATTTT
NA	NA	TRBJ2-1	TRBV5-6	CASSLGGHMNNEQFF	TGTGCCAGCAGCTTGGGGGGGCACATGAACAATGAGCAGTTCTTC
NA	TRBD1	TRBJ1-4	TRBV11-2	CASSSRTGARLTNEKLFF	TGTGCCAGCAGCTCCCGGACAGGGGCCCGACTAACTAATGAAAAACTGTTTTTT
NA	NA	TRBJ2-5	TRBV24-1	CATSDSGVHETQYF	TGTGCCACCAGTGACAGCGGCGTTCACGAGACCCAGTACTTC
NA	NA	TRBJ1-2	TRBV27	CASSLSRGVNYGYTF	TGTGCCAGCAGTTTGAGTCGGGGAGTAAACTATGGCTACACCTTC
NA	NA	TRBJ1-1	TRBV7-2	CASSLGFFTEAFF	TGTGCCAGCAGCTTGGGCTTCTTCACTGAAGCTTTCTTT
once	NA	TRBJ2-7	TRBV5-6	CASSRYASSYEQYF	TGTGCCAGCAGCCGTTACGCCAGCTCCTACGAGCAGTACTTC
once	NA	TRBJ2-5	TRBV5-4	CASSLSGHRETQYF	TGTGCCAGCAGCCTCTCCGGACATCGGGAGACCCAGTACTTC
NA	TRBD2	TRBJ2-2	TRBV5-5	CASSASLAGGNTGELFF	TGTGCCAGCAGCGCAAGCTTAGCGGGGGGGAACACCGGGGAGCTGTTTTTT
NA	TRBD1	TRBJ2-3	TRBV11-3	CASSFVTGVADTQYF	TGTGCCAGCAGCTTCGTTACAGGGGTTGCAGATACGCAGTATTTT
NA	NA	TRBJ2-3	TRBV5-1	CASSLARTGGADTQYF	TGCGCCAGCAGCTTGGCACGTACAGGGGGGGCAGATACGCAGTATTTT
once	NA	TRBJ2-1	TRBV7-2	CASSSLNEQFF	TGTGCCAGCAGTTCATTGAATGAGCAGTTCTTC
NA	NA	TRBJ2-1	TRBV7-9	CASSLFAGNYNEQFF	TGTGCCAGCAGCTTATTTGCGGGTAACTACAATGAGCAGTTCTTC
NA	TRBD1	TRBJ2-5	TRBV5-1	CASGIGTGRETQYF	TGCGCCAGCGGGATAGGGACAGGGCGAGAGACCCAGTACTTC
NA	NA	TRBJ1-5	TRBV19	CASSSPTGGYSNQPQHF	TGTGCCAGTAGTTCCCCAACGGGAGGATATAGCAATCAGCCCCAGCATTTT
NA	NA	TRBJ1-5	TRBV29-1	CSVSLGGNQPQHF	TGCAGCGTGAGCCTCGGGGGTAATCAGCCCCAGCATTTT